The 16 T cell receptor beta chains presented below share a single source sample, sequenced in a study of T cell responses to AZD1222 COVID-19 vaccine. This table comes from immunoSEQ multiplex PCR, and its TCRdb copy is limited to in-frame clones, with some not included. The sample lists about 110,000 clones; 80% to 95% were seen once. Sequenced material: peripheral blood, taken 28 days after the second AZD1222 dose. The receptors were gathered from an adult who received the AZD1222 COVID-19 vaccine.

The V and J genes are TRBV12-5 and TRBJ1-5, with 7 positions matching TRBD1. Germline V gene lookup returns CDR1 LGHNT and CDR2 FRNRAP. CDR3 size: 18 residues. The V gene end was trimmed by 5 bases and the J gene end by 0 bases; junction bases not matched to a gene: 13. The CDR3 reads CASGPEGASLDSNQPQHF. CDR3 DNA sequence: TGTGCTAGTGGTCCGGAGGGGGCTTCTTTAGATAGCAATCAGCCCCAGCATTTT.

This clone was recorded only once. The rearrangement joins TRBV19 to TRBJ2-3; 9 positions match TRBD1. The CDR3 contains 15 residues. J lost 1 base, V lost 5 bases, and 4 bases had no gene match. Germline-derived CDR1 and CDR2 are LNHDA and SQIVND (reference sequence). In DNA, the CDR3 is TGTGCCAGTAGTGTAAGGGACAGGGGCACAGATACGCAGTATTTT. This gives the protein CASSVRDRGTDTQYF.

The chain employs TRBV5-1 and TRBJ2-7; the match to TRBD2 covers 8 bases. V gave up 0 bases and J gave up 5 bases; unmatched junction bases: 4. This CDR3 comprises 14 residues. The V gene's germline CDR1 is SGHRS and CDR2 YFSETQ. CDR3 bases: TGCGCCAGCAGCTTGGGTGAGCGGGGGAACGAGCAGTACTTC. It specifies CASSLGERGNEQYF.

The CDR3 coding sequence is TGCAGTGCCCCCACTTACAATGAGCAGTTCTTC. Translated, it gives CSAPTYNEQFF. This chain links TRBV20-1 with TRBJ2-1, with no clear D. Trimming stripped 6 bases from V and 4 bases from J, with 7 bases between. CDR1 is DFQATT and CDR2 is SNEGSKA in the germline V gene (reference sequence). The CDR3 has 11 residues.

This sequence joins TRBV10-3 and TRBJ1-5, with a weak D call TRBD1 (5 bases). Trimming removed 4 bases from V and 7 bases from J, with 14 bases in between. This CDR3 contains 14 residues. In germline, CDR1 is ENHRY, CDR2 SYGVKD. CDR3 coding DNA: TGTGCCATCAGTGGGGACGGTAATGGGCAGCCCCAGCATTTT. Protein product: CAISGDGNGQPQHF.

The chain joins TRBV14 to TRBJ1-2, with a tentative D call TRBD1 (6 bases). V was cut by 1 base and J by 8 bases, with 17 bases left in between. This CDR3 spans 15 amino acids. The germline V gene has CDR1 SGHDN and CDR2 FVKESK. The CDR3 loop reads CASSQGGPPSKGYTF. CDR3 in DNA: TGTGCCAGCAGCCAAGGGGGGCCTCCCTCGAAGGGCTACACCTTC.

The chain carries TRBV6-2 or TRBV6-3 and TRBJ1-6; 7 bases agree with TRBD1. Germline CDR1 is MNHEY and CDR2 is SVGEGT. CDR3 length: 14 amino acids. The ends lost 6 bases at V and 11 bases at J; junction bases unmatched: 10. CDR3 bases: TGTGCCAGCAGCTCTGACAGGGAGGTGCCACCCCTCCACTTT. Translating it yields CASSSDREVPPLHF.

This clone has only one observation. The V and J genes are TRBV21-1 and TRBJ2-2; the table's D call, TRBD2, was not checked against the DNA. TRBV21-1 is termed a pseudogene. This CDR3 has 16 amino acids. CDR3 nucleotide sequence: TGTGCCAGCAGCAAAGCAGGGGCGGGAGACACCGGGGAGCTGTTTTTT. Its translation is CASSKAGAGDTGELFF.

The CDR3 is CASRGAGKGNQPQHF. For the CDR3, the DNA is TGTGCCAGCCGCGGGGCAGGGAAGGGCAATCAGCCCCAGCATTTT. V gene TRBV6-5 combines with J gene TRBJ1-5, with TRBD1 as a possible D gene (5 bases). Germline CDR1 reads MNHEY; CDR2 reads SVGAGI. The CDR3 consists of 15 residues. With 8 bases removed from V and 2 bases from J, the gap between germline ends came to 16 bases.

V and J are TRBV7-9 and TRBJ1-2; 7 positions agree with TRBD1. From germline, CDR1 is SEHNR and CDR2 FQNEAQ (reference sequence). This CDR3 is built from 13 residues. The V gene end was trimmed by 5 bases and the J gene end by 3 bases; junction bases not matched to a gene: 3. The CDR3 sequence is CASSPQGDYGYTF. The CDR3 bases are TGTGCCAGCAGCCCCCAGGGGGACTATGGCTACACCTTC.

This chain connects TRBV4-2 to TRBJ2-5, with 7 bases matching TRBD1. The germline CDR1 and CDR2 sequences are LGHNA and YNFKEQ. This CDR3 has 16 amino acids. V trimming: 2 bases; J trimming: 5 bases; junction bases outside the gene matches: 11. CDR3: CASSQNGQVPGETQYF. The CDR3 DNA reads TGTGCCAGCAGCCAAAACGGACAGGTCCCCGGGGAGACCCAGTACTTC.

The chain joins TRBV27 to TRBJ2-7; D may be TRBD1 (6 bases). Deletions cut 5 bases from V and 5 bases from J, with 19 bases between. The CDR3 spans 15 residues. CDR1 MNHEY and CDR2 SMNVEV come from the germline V gene (reference sequence). The DNA for the CDR3 is TGTGCCAGCAGTGCCAGGACAGTAAATCCCCACGAGCAGTACTTC. Its translation is CASSARTVNPHEQYF.

The chain is built from TRBV7-9 and TRBJ2-7; TRBD1 matches at 8 bases. This CDR3 is built from 15 residues. Trimming at V came to 1 base and at J to 1 base, leaving 3 bases not matched to a gene. Per germline, CDR1 SEHNR and CDR2 FQNEAQ (reference sequence). CDR3 DNA sequence: TGTGCCAGCAGCTTAGTCGACAGGGGTTCCTACGAGCAGTACTTC. This sequence encodes CASSLVDRGSYEQYF.

In DNA, the CDR3 is TGTGCCAGCAGTGAAGTTGGGGGTTTCTCTGGAAACACCATATATTTT. This encodes CASSEVGGFSGNTIYF. The chain recombines TRBV25-1 with TRBJ1-3; a possible D gene is TRBD1 (5 bases). Trimming left V 2 bases short and J 0 bases short, with 11 bases between. CDR1 is MGHDK, CDR2 SYGVNS, per germline. The CDR3 is 16 amino acids. Looking up the rest from reference TRBV25-1 and TRBJ1-3 gives the full variable domain: EADIYQTPRYLVIGTGKKITLECSQTMGHDKMYWYQQDPGMELHLIHYSYGVNSTEKGDLSSESTVSRIRTEHFPLTLESARPSHTSQYLCASSEVGGFSGNTIYFGEGSWLTVV.

The rearrangement joins TRBV25-1 to TRBJ1-2; no reliable D call. The CDR3 consists of 9 residues. In germline, CDR1 is MGHDK, CDR2 SYGVNS. V was cut by 6 bases and J by 5 bases, with 1 base left in between. CDR3 protein: CASRYGYTF. The CDR3 DNA reads as TGTGCCAGCAGGTATGGCTACACCTTC.

V gene TRBV7-9 combines with J gene TRBJ2-2, with D perhaps matching TRBD1 or TRBD2 (7 bases each). V was shortened by 10 bases and J by 5 bases, with 14 bases between the two germline ends. The CDR3 is 13 residues long. The germline gives CDR1 SEHNR, CDR2 FQNEAQ (reference sequence). Here the CDR3 DNA reads TGTGCCACCCCGCAGGGGGGGACCGGGGAGCTGTTTTTT. It translates to CATPQGGTGELFF.